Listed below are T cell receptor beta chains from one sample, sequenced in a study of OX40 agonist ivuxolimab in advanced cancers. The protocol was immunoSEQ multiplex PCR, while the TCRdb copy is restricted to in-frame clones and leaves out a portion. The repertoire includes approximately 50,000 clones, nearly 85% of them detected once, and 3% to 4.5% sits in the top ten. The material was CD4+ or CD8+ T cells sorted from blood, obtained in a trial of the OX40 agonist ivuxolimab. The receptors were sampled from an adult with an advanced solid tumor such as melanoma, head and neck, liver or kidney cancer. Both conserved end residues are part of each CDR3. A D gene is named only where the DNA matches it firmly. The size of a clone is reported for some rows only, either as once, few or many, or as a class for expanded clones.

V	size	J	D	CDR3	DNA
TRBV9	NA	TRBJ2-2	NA	CASRRQANTGELFF	TGTGCCAGCAGGAGACAGGCGAACACCGGGGAGCTGTTTTTT
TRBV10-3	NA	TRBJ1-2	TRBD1	CASGQGGNYGYTF	TGTGCCTCCGGACAGGGCGGGAACTATGGCTACACCTTC
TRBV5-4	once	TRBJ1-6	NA	CASSPARTENSPLHF	TGTGCCAGCAGCCCTGCCCGGACAGAAAATTCACCCCTCCACTTT
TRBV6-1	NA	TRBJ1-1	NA	CASSEHRGTEAFF	TGTGCCAGCAGTGAACATAGGGGCACTGAAGCTTTCTTT
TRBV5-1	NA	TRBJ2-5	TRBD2	CASSRGLNEETQYF	TGCGCCAGCAGCCGGGGACTAAATGAAGAGACCCAGTACTTC
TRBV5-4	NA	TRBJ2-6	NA	CASSLVLGRSSGANVLTF	TGTGCCAGCAGCTTGGTACTGGGACGGAGCTCTGGGGCCAACGTCCTGACTTTC
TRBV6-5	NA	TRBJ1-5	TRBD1	CASSYGGTGTWHF	TGTGCCAGCAGTTACGGCGGGACAGGGACTTGGCATTTT
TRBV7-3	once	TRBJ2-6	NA	CASSLITGPSGANVLTF	TGTGCCAGCAGCTTAATCACGGGGCCCTCTGGGGCCAACGTCCTGACTTTC
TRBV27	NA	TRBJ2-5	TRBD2	CASSSGLVETQYF	TGTGCCAGCAGTTCTGGACTAGTAGAGACCCAGTACTTC
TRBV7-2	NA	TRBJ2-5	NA	CASSLDQQETQYF	TGTGCCAGCAGCTTAGATCAGCAAGAGACCCAGTACTTC
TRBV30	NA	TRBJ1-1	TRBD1	CAWRALTGGWTEAFF	TGTGCCTGGAGGGCTTTGACAGGGGGCTGGACTGAAGCTTTCTTT
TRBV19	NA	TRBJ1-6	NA	CASSLLNNSPLHF	TGTGCCAGTAGCCTCCTAAATAATTCACCCCTCCACTTT
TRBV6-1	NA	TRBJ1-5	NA	CASSESGDNQPQHF	TGTGCCAGCAGTGAATCGGGAGATAATCAGCCCCAGCATTTT
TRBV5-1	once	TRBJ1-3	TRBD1	CASSLDRPGNTIYF	TGCGCCAGCAGCCTGGACAGGCCGGGAAACACCATATATTTT
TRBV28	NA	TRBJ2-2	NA	CASSLAGGANTGELFF	TGTGCCAGCAGTTTGGCGGGCGGGGCGAACACCGGGGAGCTGTTTTTT
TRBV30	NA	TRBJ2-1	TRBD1	CAWDRGSASYNEQFF	TGTGCCTGGGACAGGGGGTCTGCCTCCTACAATGAGCAGTTCTTC
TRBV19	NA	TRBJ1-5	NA	CASSMVGFNQPQHF	TGTGCCAGTTCCATGGTGGGGTTTAATCAGCCCCAGCATTTT
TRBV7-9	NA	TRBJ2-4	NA	CASSLDGAQAKNIQYF	TGTGCCAGCAGCTTAGACGGGGCGCAGGCCAAAAACATTCAGTACTTC
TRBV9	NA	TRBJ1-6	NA	CASTKGPFSSYNSPLHF	TGTGCCAGCACAAAAGGCCCGTTCAGCTCCTATAATTCACCCCTCCACTTT
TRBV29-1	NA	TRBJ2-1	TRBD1	CSVEGQGTYNEQFF	TGCAGCGTCGAGGGACAGGGTACCTACAATGAGCAGTTCTTC
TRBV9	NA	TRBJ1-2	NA	CASSVDGRGGQDYGYTF	TGTGCCAGCAGCGTAGATGGCAGGGGAGGTCAGGACTATGGCTACACCTTC
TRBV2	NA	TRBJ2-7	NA	CASSEVQGFNEQYF	TGTGCCAGCAGTGAAGTACAGGGATTCAACGAGCAGTACTTC
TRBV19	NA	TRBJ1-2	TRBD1	CASRRQGGGYTF	TGTGCCAGTAGGAGACAGGGGGGAGGCTACACCTTC
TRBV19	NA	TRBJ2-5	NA	CASSPSAETQYF	TGTGCCAGTAGTCCTAGCGCGGAGACCCAGTACTTC
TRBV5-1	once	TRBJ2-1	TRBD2	CASSLVGSGGASYNEQFF	TGCGCCAGCAGCTTGGTCGGTAGCGGGGGGGCCTCCTACAATGAGCAGTTCTTC
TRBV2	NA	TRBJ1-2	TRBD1	CASSSGQGGSSGYTF	TGTGCCAGCAGTTCCGGACAGGGTGGGTCAAGTGGCTACACCTTC
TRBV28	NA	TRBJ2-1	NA	CASSSPGQLVLSNEQFF	TGTGCCAGCAGTTCGCCGGGCCAACTAGTACTAAGCAATGAGCAGTTCTTC
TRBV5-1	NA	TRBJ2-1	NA	CASSAQGNEQFF	TGCGCCAGCAGCGCTCAGGGCAATGAGCAGTTCTTC
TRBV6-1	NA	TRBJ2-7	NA	CASSEDTRATGEQYF	TGTGCCAGCAGTGAGGACACTCGAGCCACAGGGGAGCAGTACTTC
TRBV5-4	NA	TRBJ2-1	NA	CASSHQTTSYNEQFF	TGTGCCAGCAGCCACCAAACTACATCCTACAATGAGCAGTTCTTC
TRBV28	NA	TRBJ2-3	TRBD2	CASSLGLLAGASTDTQYF	TGTGCCAGCAGTTTAGGGCTTCTAGCGGGGGCTAGCACAGATACGCAGTATTTT
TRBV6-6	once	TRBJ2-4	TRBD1	CASSHGQGVSNIQYF	TGTGCCAGCAGCCACGGACAGGGAGTCTCGAACATTCAGTACTTC
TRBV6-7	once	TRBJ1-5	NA	CATLFNLLNSNQPQHF	TGTGCCACCCTCTTTAATCTGCTAAATAGCAATCAGCCCCAGCATTTT
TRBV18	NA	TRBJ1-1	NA	CASSPSLNTEAFF	TGTGCCAGCTCACCATCCCTGAACACTGAAGCTTTCTTT
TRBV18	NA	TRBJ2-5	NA	CASSPPNRGGETQYF	TGTGCCAGCTCACCACCGAACAGGGGGGGAGAGACCCAGTACTTC
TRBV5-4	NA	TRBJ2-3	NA	CASSFIGASDTQYF	TGTGCCAGCAGCTTTATTGGGGCCTCAGATACGCAGTATTTT
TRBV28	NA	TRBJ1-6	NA	CASSLDLAGHSPLHF	TGTGCCAGCAGTTTAGATCTGGCCGGTCATTCACCCCTCCACTTT
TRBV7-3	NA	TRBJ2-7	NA	CASSPGHQTYEQYF	TGTGCCAGCAGCCCGGGACACCAAACCTACGAGCAGTACTTC
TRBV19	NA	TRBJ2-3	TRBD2	CASSQGLAGITDTQYF	TGTGCCAGTAGTCAGGGACTAGCGGGGATCACAGATACGCAGTATTTT
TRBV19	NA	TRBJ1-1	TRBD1	CASGDRVVTEAFF	TGTGCCAGTGGGGACAGGGTGGTCACTGAAGCTTTCTTT
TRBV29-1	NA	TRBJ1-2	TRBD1	CSVSSTSGTANYGYTF	TGCAGCGTTTCAAGCACATCCGGGACAGCTAACTATGGCTACACCTTC
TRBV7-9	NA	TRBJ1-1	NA	CASRPGQKNWDTEAFF	TGTGCCAGCAGACCAGGACAAAAGAATTGGGACACTGAAGCTTTCTTT
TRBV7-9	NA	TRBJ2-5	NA	CASNSDVSETQYF	TGTGCCAGCAACTCTGACGTATCCGAGACCCAGTACTTC
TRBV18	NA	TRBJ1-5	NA	CASSPQGTINQPQHF	TGTGCCAGCTCACCACAGGGGACCATCAATCAGCCCCAGCATTTT
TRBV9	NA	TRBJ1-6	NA	CASSVAPVRGGSPLHF	TGTGCCAGCAGCGTAGCCCCAGTGAGGGGGGGTTCACCCCTCCACTTT
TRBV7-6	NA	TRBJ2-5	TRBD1	CASSTGDQETQYF	TGTGCCAGCAGCACAGGGGATCAAGAGACCCAGTACTTC
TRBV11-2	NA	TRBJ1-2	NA	CASSLQETNYGYTF	TGTGCCAGCAGCTTACAGGAGACTAACTATGGCTACACCTTC
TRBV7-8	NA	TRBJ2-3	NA	CAIGGDTQYF	TGTGCCATAGGCGGGGATACGCAGTATTTT
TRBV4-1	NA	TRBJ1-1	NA	CASSQGTGMNTEAFF	TGCGCCAGCAGCCAAGGCACAGGGATGAACACTGAAGCTTTCTTT
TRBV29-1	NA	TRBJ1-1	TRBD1	CSVEGQGINTEAFF	TGCAGCGTCGAGGGACAGGGAATTAACACTGAAGCTTTCTTT
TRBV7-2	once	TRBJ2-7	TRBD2	CASSLKVGAGTLYEQYF	TGTGCCAGCAGCTTAAAGGTTGGAGCGGGGACCCTCTACGAGCAGTACTTC
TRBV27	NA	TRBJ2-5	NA	CASSLIVGRGGQETQYF	TGTGCCAGCAGTTTAATTGTCGGCAGGGGAGGTCAAGAGACCCAGTACTTC